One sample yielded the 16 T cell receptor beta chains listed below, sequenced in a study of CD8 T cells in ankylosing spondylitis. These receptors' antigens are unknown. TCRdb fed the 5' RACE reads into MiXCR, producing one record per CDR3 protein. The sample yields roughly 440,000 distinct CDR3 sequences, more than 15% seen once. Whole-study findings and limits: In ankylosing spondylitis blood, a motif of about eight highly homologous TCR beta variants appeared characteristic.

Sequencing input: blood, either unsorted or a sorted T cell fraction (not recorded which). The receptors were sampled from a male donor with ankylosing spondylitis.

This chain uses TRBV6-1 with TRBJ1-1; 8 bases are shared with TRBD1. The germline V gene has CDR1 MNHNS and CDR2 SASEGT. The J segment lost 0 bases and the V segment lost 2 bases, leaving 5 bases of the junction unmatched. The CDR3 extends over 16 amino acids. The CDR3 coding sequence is TGTGCCAGCAGTGAAACGGCAGGGGGCCTGAACACTGAAGCTTTCTTT. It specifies CASSETAGGLNTEAFF.

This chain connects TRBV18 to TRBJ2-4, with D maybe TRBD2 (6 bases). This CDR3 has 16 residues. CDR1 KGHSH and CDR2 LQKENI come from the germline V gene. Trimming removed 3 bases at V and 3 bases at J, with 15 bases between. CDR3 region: CASSPLGGVGKNIQYF. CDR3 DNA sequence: TGTGCCAGCTCACCTCTTGGCGGGGTTGGCAAAAACATTCAGTACTTC.

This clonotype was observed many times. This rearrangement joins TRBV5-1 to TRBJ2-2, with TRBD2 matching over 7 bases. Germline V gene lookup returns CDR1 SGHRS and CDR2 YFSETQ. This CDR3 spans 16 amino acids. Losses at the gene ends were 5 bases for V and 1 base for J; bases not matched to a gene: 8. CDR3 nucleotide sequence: TGCGCCAGCAGGTCTCTAGCGGAGGAGAACACCGGGGAGCTGTTTTTT. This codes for CASRSLAEENTGELFF.

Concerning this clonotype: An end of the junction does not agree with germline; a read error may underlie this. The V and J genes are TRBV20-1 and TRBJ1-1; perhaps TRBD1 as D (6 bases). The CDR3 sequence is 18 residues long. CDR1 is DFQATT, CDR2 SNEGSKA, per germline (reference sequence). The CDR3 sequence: CCARDVGRGRVINTEAFF. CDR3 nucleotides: TGCTGTGCTAGAGATGTAGGCCGGGGGCGCGTGATTAACACTGAAGCTTTCTTT.

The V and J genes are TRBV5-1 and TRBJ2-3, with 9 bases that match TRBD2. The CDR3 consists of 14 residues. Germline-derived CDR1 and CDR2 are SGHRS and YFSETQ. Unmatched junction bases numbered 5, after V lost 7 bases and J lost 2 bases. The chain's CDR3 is CASQSGGHTDTQYF. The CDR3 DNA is TGCGCCAGCCAAAGCGGGGGGCACACAGATACGCAGTATTTT.

CDR3 in amino acids: CASSPTRSTGIIGELFF. CDR3 coding DNA: TGTGCCAGCAGCCCGACGCGATCGACAGGGATCATCGGGGAGCTGTTTTTT. The chain recombines TRBV5-5 with TRBJ2-2, with 7 bases that match TRBD1. Trimming removed 4 bases from V and 7 bases from J; junction bases left unmatched: 16. The CDR3 extends over 17 amino acids. Germline V lookup: CDR1 SGHKS, CDR2 YYEKEE (reference sequence).

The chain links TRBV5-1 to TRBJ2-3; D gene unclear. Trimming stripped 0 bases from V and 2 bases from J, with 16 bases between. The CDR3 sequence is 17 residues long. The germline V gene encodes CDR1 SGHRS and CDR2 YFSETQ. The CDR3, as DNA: TGCGCCAGCAGCTTGGGGAGACTGAGTGCCTTCACAGATACGCAGTATTTT. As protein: CASSLGRLSAFTDTQYF. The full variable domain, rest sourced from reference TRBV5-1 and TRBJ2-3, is KAGVTQTPRYLIKTRGQQVTLSCSPISGHRSVSWYQQTPGQGLQFLFEYFSETQRNKGNFPGRFSGRQFSNSRSEMNVSTLELGDSALYLCASSLGRLSAFTDTQYFGPGTRLTVL.

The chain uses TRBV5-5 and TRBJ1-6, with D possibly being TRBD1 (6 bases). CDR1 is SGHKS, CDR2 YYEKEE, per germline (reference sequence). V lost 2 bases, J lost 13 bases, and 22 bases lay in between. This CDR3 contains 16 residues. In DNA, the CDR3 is TGTGCCAGCAGCTTATTAATACAGGGCTTTGTGGTTCCCCTCCACTTT. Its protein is CASSLLIQGFVVPLHF. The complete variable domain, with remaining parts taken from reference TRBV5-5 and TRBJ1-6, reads DAGVTQSPTHLIKTRGQQVTLRCSPISGHKSVSWYQQVLGQGPQFIFQYYEKEERGRGNFPDRFSARQFPNYSSELNVNALLLGDSALYLCASSLLIQGFVVPLHFGNGTRLTVT.

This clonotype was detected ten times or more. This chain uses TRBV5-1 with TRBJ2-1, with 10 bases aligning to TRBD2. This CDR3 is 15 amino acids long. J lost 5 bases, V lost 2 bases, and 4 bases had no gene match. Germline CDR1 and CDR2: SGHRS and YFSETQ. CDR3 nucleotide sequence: TGCGCCAGCAGCTTAGCGGGGGGGCCCGACAATGAGCAGTTCTTC. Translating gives CASSLAGGPDNEQFF.

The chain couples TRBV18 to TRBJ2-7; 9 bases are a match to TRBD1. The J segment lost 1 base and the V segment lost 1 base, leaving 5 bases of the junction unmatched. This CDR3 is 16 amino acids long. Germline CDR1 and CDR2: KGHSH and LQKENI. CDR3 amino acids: CASSPLGQGSSYEQYF. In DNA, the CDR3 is TGTGCCAGCTCACCACTGGGACAGGGAAGTTCCTACGAGCAGTACTTC.

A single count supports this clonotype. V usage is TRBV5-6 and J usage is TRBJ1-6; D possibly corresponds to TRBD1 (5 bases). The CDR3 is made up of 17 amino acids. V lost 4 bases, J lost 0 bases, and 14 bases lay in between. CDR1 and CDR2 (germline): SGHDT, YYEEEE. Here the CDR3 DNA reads TGTGCCAGCAGCCGGTCGGACATCCCCTCCTATAATTCACCCCTCCACTTT. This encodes CASSRSDIPSYNSPLHF.

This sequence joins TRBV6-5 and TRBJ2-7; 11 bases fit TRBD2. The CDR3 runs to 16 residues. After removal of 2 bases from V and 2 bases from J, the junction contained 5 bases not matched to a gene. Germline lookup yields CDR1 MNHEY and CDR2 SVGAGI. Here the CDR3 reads CASSYAGTSGPYEQYF. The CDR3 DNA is TGTGCCAGCAGTTACGCCGGGACTAGCGGTCCCTACGAGCAGTACTTC.

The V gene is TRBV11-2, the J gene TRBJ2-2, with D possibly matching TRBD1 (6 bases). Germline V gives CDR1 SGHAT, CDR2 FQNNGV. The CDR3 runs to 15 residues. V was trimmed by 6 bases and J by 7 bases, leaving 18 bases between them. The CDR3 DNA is TGTGCCAGCAGGTTAAGCAGGGGTGATGGCGGGGAGCTGTTTTTT. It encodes CASRLSRGDGGELFF.

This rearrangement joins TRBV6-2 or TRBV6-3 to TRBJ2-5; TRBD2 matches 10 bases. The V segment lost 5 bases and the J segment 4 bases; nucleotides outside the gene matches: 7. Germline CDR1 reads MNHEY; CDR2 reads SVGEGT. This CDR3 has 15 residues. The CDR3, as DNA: TGTGCCAGCAGTCCAGCACTAGCGGGAAGAGAGACCCAGTACTTC. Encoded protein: CASSPALAGRETQYF.

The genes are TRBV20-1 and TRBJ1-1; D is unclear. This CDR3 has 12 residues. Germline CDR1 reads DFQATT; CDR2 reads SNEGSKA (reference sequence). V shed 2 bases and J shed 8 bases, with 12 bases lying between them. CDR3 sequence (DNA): TGCAGTGCTAGAAGGTTCCGGAGGGAAGCTTTCTTT. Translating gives CSARRFRREAFF.

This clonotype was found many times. The CDR3 DNA is TGTGCCAGCAGTTATTCCGGGGAGGGTAACTATGGCTACACCTTC. This encodes CASSYSGEGNYGYTF. The chain recombines TRBV6-5 with TRBJ1-2, with D unresolved. V was cut by 3 bases and J by 1 base, with 12 bases left in between. The CDR3 consists of 15 residues. Germline values: CDR1 MNHEY, CDR2 SVGAGI.